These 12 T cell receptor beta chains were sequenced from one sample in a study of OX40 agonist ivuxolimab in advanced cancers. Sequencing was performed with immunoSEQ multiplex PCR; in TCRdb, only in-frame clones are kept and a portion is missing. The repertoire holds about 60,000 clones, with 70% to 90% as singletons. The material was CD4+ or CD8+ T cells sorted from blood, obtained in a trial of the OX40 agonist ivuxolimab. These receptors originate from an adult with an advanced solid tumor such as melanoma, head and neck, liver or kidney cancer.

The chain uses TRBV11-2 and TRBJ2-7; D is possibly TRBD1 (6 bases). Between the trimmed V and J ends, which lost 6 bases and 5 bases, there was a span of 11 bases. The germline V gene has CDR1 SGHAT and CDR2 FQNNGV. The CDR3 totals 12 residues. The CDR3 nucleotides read TGTGCCAGCAGTACAGGGATCGACGAGCAGTACTTC. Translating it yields CASSTGIDEQYF. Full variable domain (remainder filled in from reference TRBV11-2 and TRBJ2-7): EAGVAQSPRYKIIEKRQSVAFWCNPISGHATLYWYQQILGQGPKLLIQFQNNGVVDDSQLPKDRFSAERLKGVDSTLKIQPAKLEDSAVYLCASSTGIDEQYFGPGTRLTVT.

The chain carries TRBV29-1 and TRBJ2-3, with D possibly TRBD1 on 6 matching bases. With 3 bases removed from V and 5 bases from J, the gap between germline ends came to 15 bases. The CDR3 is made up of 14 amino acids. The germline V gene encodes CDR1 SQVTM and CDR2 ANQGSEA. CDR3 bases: TGCAGCGTTGATATGGGGGCCACGGGAGATACGCAGTATTTT. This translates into CSVDMGATGDTQYF.

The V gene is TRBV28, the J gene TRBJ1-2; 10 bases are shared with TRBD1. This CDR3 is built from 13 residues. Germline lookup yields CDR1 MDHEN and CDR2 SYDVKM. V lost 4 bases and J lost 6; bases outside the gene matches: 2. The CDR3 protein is CASSSGTGDGYTF. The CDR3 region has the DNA TGTGCCAGCAGTTCCGGGACAGGGGATGGCTACACCTTC.

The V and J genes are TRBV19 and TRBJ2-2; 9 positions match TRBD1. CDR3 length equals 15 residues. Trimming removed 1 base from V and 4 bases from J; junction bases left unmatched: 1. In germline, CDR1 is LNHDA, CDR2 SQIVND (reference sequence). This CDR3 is CASSIVTGGTGELFF. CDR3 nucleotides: TGTGCCAGTAGTATAGTGACAGGGGGCACCGGGGAGCTGTTTTTT.

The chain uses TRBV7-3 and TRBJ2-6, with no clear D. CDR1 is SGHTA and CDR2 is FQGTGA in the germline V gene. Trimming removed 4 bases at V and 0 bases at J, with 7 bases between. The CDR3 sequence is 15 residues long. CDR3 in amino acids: CASSSTASGANVLTF. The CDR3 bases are TGTGCCAGCAGCTCAACCGCCTCTGGGGCCAACGTCCTGACTTTC.

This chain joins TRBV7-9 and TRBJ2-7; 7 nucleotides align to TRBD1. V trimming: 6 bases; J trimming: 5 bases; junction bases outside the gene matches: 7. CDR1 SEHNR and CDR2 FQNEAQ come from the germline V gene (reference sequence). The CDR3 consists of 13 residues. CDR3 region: CASSPDRVNEQYF. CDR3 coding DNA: TGTGCCAGCAGTCCCGACAGGGTCAACGAGCAGTACTTC.

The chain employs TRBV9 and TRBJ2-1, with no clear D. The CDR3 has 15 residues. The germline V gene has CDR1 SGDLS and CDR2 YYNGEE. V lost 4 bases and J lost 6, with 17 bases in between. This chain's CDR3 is CASSPIPSDPNEQFF. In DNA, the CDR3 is TGTGCCAGCAGCCCCATCCCCTCCGACCCCAATGAGCAGTTCTTC.

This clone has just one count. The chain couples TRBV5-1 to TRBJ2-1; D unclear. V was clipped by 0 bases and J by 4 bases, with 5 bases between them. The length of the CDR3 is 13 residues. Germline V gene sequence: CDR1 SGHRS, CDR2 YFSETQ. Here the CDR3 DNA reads TGCGCCAGCAGCTTGGACCGGTACAATGAGCAGTTCTTC. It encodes CASSLDRYNEQFF.

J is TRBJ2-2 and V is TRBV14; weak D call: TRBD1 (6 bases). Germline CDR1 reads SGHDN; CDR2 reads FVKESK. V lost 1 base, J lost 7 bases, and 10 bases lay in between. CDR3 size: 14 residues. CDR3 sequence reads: CASSQVRGGGELFF. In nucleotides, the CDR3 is TGTGCCAGCAGCCAAGTCAGGGGTGGCGGGGAGCTGTTTTTT.

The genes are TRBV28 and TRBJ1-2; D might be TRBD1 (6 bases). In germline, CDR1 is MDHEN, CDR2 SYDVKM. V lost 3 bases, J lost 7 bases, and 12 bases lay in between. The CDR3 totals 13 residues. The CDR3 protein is CASSFGGAGGYTF. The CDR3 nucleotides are TGTGCCAGCAGTTTCGGGGGGGCGGGTGGCTACACCTTC.

As DNA, the CDR3 is TGTGCCAGCAGCCAAGACGTGGGGGGCCAGCAGTACTTC. Its protein product is CASSQDVGGQQYF. This chain links TRBV14 with TRBJ2-7; the D gene could be TRBD1 or TRBD2 (6 bases each). Trimming removed 0 bases from V and 8 bases from J, with 11 bases in between. Germline V gives CDR1 SGHDN, CDR2 FVKESK. CDR3 length equals 13 residues.

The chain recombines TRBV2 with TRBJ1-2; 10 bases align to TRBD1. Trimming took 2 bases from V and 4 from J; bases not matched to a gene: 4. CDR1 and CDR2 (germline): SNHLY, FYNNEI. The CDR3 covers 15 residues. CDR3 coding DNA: TGTGCCAGCAGTGAACTTGGGGACAGGGGCTATGGCTACACCTTC. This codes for CASSELGDRGYGYTF.